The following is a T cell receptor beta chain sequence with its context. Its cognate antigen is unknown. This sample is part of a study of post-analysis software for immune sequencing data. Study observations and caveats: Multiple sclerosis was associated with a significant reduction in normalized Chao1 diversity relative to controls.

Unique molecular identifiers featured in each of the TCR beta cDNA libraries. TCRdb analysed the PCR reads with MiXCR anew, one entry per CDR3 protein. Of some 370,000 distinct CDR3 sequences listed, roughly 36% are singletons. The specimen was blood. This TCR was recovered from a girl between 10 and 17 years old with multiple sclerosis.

CDR3 coding DNA: TGTGCCAGCAGTTCCCGCGAGACAGAGTCCTACGAGCAGTACTTC. This codes for CASSSRETESYEQYF. The chain is built from TRBV28 and TRBJ2-7; D possibly corresponds to TRBD1 (5 bases). The V gene lost 4 bases and the J gene lost 1 base, with 14 bases spanning the gap. The CDR3 is made up of 15 amino acids. Germline lookup yields CDR1 MDHEN and CDR2 SYDVKM.